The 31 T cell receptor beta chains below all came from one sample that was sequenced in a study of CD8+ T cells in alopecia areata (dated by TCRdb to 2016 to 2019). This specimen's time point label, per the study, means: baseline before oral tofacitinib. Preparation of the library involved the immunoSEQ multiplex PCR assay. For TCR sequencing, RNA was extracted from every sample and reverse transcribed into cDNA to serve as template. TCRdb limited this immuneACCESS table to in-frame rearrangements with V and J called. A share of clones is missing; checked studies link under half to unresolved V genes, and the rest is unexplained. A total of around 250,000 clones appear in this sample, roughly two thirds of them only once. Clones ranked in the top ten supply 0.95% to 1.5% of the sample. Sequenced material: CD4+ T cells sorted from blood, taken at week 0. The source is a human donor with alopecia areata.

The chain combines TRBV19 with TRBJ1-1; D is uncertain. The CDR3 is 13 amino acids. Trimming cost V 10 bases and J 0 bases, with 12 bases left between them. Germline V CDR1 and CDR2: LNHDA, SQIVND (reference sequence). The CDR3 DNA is TGTGCCACCAGTGCCCTATTGAACACTGAAGCTTTCTTT. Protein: CATSALLNTEAFF.

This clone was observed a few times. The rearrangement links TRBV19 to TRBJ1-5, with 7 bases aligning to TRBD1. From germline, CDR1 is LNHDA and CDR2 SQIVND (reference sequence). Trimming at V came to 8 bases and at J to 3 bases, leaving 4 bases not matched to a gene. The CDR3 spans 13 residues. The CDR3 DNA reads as TGTGCCAGTGGAGGGACAGACAATCAGCCCCAGCATTTT. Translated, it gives CASGGTDNQPQHF.

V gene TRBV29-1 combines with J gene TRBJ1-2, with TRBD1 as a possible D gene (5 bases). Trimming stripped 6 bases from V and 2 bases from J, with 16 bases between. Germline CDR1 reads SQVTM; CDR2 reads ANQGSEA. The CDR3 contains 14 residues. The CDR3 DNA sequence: TGCAGCGTCCATGCGGGGGATCCAAACTATGGCTACACCTTC. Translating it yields CSVHAGDPNYGYTF.

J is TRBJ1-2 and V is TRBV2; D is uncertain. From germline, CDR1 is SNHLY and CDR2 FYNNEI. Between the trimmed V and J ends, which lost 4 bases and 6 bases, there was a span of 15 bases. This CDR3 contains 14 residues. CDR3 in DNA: TGTGCCAGCAGTGTCGAGCTCAAGGGAAATGGCTACACCTTC. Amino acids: CASSVELKGNGYTF.

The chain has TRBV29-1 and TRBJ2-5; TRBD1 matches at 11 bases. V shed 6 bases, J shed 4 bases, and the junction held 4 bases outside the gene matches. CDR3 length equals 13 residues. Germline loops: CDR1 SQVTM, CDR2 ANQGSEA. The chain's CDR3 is CSVAGTGGETQYF. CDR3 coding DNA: TGCAGCGTGGCCGGGACAGGGGGAGAGACCCAGTACTTC.

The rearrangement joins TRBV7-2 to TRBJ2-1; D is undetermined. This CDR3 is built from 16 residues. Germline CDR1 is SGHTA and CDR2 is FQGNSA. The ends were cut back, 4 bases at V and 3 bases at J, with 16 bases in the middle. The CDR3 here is CASSYRVSSNYNEQFF. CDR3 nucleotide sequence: TGTGCCAGCAGCTATAGGGTTAGCTCTAACTACAATGAGCAGTTCTTC.

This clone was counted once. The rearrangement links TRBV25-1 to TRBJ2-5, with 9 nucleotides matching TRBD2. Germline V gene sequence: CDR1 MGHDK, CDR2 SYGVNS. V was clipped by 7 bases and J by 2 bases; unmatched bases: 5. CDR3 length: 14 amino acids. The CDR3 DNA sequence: TGTGCCAGCACCCCCCTAGCGGGACAAGAGACCCAGTACTTC. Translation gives CASTPLAGQETQYF.

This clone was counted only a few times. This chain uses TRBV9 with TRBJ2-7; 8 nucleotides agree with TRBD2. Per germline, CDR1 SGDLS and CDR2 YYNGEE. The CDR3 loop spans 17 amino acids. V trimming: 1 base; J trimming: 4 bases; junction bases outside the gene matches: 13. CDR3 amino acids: CASSVLSGGPQIYEQYF. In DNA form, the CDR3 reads TGTGCCAGCAGCGTACTAAGCGGGGGTCCCCAGATTTACGAGCAGTACTTC.

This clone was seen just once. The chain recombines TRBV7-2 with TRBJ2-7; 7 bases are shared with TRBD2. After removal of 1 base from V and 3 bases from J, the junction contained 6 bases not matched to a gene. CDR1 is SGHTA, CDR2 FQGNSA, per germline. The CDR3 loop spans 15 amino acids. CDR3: CASSLDQRGLYEQYF. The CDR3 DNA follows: TGTGCCAGCAGCTTAGACCAGCGGGGTCTCTACGAGCAGTACTTC. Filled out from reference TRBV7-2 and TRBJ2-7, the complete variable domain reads GAGVSQSPSNKVTEKGKDVELRCDPISGHTALYWYRQSLGQGLEFLIYFQGNSAPDKSGLPSDRFSAERTGGSVSTLTIQRTQQEDSAVYLCASSLDQRGLYEQYFGPGTRLTVT.

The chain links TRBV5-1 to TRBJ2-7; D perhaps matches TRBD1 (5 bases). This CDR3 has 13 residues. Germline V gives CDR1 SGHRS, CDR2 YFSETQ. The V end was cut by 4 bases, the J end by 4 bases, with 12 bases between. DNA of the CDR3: TGCGCCAGCAGCCGTGACAGAGCTTACGAGCAGTACTTC. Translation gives CASSRDRAYEQYF.

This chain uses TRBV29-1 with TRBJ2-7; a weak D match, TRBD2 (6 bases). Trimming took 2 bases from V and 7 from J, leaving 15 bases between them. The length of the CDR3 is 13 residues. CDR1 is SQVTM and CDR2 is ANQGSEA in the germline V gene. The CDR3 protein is CSVEKWQGGEQYF. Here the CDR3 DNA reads TGCAGCGTTGAAAAGTGGCAGGGAGGAGAGCAGTACTTC.

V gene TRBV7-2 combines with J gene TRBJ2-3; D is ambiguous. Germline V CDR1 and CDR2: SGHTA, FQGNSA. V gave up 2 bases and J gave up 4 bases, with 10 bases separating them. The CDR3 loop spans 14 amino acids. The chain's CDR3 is CASSLFNTADTQYF. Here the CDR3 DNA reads TGTGCCAGCAGCTTATTCAATACGGCAGATACGCAGTATTTT.

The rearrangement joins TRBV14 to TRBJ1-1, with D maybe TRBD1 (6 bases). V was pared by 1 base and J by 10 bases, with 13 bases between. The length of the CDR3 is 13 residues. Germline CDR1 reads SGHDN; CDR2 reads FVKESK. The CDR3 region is CASSQGIRGRAFF. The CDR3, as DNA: TGTGCCAGCAGCCAAGGCATCAGGGGTCGAGCTTTCTTT.

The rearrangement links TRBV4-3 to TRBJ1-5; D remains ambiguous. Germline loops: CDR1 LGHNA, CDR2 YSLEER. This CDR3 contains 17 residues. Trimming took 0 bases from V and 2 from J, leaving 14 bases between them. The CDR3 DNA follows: TGCGCCAGCAGCCAAGATCTTAGAGTCGCGGGCAATCAGCCCCAGCATTTT. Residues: CASSQDLRVAGNQPQHF.

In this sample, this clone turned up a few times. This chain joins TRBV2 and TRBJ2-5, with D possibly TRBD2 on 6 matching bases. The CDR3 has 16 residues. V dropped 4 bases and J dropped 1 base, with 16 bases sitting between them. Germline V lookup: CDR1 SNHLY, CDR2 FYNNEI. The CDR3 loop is CASSVGTSEPQETQYF. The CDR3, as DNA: TGTGCCAGCAGTGTTGGGACTTCGGAACCCCAAGAGACCCAGTACTTC.

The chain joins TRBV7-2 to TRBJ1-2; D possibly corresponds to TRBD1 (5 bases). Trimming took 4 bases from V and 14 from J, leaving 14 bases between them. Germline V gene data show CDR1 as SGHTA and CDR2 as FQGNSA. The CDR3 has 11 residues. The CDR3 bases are TGTGCCAGCAGCTCGGGGCCCACACGTACCTTC. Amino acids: CASSSGPTRTF.

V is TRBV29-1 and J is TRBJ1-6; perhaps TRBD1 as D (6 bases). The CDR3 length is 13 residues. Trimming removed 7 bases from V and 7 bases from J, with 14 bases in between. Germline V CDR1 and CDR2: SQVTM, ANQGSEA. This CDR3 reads CSATQGLNSPLHF. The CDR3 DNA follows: TGCAGCGCCACACAGGGCTTGAATTCACCCCTCCACTTT.

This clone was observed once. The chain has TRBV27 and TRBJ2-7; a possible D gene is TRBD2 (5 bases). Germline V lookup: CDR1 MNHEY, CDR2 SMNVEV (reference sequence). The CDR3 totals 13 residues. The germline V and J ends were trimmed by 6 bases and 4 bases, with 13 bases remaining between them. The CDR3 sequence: CASRPRGNYEQYF. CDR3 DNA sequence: TGTGCCAGCAGGCCGAGAGGGAATTACGAGCAGTACTTC.

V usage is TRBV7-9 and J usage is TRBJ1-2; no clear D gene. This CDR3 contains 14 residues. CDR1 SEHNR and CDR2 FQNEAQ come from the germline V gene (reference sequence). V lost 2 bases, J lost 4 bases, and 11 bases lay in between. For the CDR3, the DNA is TGTGCCAGCAGCTTAAGGCTGGGAGGCTATGGCTACACCTTC. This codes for CASSLRLGGYGYTF.

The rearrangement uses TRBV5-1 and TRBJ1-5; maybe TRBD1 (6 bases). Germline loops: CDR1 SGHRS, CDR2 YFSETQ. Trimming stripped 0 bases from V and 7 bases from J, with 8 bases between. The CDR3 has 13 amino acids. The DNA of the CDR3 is TGCGCCAGCAGCTTGGAGGGGGGACAGCCCCAGCATTTT. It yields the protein CASSLEGGQPQHF.

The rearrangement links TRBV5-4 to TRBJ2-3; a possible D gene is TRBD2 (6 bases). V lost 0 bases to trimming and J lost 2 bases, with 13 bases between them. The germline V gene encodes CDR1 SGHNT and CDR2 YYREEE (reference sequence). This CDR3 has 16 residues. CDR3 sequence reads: CASSLVGGVYTDTQYF. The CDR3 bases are TGTGCCAGCAGCTTGGTTGGCGGGGTCTACACAGATACGCAGTATTTT.

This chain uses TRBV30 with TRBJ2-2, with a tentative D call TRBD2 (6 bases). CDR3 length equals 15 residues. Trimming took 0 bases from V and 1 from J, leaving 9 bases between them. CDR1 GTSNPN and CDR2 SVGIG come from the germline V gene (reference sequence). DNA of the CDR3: TGTGCCTGGAGTGTACTCGGGGGGAACACCGGGGAGCTGTTTTTT. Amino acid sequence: CAWSVLGGNTGELFF. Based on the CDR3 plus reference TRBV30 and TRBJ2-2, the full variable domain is SQTIHQWPATLVQPVGSPLSLECTVEGTSNPNLYWYRQAAGRGLQLLFYSVGIGQISSEVPQNLSASRPQDRQFILSSKKLLLSDSGFYLCAWSVLGGNTGELFFGEGSRLTVL.

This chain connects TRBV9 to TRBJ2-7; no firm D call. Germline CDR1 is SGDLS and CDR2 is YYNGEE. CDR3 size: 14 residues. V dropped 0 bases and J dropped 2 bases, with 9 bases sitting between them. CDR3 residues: CASSVEGSTYEQYF. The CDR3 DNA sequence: TGTGCCAGCAGCGTAGAGGGCAGTACCTACGAGCAGTACTTC.

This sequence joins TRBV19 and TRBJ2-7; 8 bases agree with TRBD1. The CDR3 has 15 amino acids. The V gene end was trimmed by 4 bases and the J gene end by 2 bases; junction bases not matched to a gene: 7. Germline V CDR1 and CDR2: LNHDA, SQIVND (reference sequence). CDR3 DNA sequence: TGTGCCAGTAGTACGGACAGGGCGTCGCCCTACGAGCAGTACTTC. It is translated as CASSTDRASPYEQYF.

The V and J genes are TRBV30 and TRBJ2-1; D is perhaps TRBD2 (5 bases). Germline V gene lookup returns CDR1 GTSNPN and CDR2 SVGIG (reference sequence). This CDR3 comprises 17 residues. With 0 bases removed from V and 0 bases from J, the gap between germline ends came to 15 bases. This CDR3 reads CAWSVPGEQSSYNEQFF. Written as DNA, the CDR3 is TGTGCCTGGAGTGTACCCGGGGAGCAGAGCTCCTACAATGAGCAGTTCTTC.

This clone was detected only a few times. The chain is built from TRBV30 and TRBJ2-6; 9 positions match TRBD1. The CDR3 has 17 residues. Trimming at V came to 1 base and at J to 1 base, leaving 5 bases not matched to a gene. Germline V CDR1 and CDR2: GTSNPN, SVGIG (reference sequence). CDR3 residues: CAWSAGQGRSGANVLTF. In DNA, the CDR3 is TGTGCCTGGAGTGCGGGACAGGGACGTTCTGGGGCCAACGTCCTGACTTTC.

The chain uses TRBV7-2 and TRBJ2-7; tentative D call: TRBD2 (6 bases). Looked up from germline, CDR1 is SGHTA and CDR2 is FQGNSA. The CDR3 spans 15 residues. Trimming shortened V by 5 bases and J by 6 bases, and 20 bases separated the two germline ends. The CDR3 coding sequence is TGTGCCAGCAGCGGCGGGACGGACACTTGGGGCGAGCAGTACTTC. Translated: CASSGGTDTWGEQYF.

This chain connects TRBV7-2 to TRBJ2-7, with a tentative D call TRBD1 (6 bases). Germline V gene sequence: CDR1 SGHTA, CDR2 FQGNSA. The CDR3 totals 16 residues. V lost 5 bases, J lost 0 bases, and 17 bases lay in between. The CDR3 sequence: CASSLRGGQSSYEQYF. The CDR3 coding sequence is TGTGCCAGCAGCCTCAGAGGGGGACAAAGCTCCTACGAGCAGTACTTC.

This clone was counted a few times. The CDR3 loop is CSVETDRGYNEQFF. In nucleotides, the CDR3 is TGCAGCGTTGAGACGGACAGGGGCTACAATGAGCAGTTCTTC. The chain links TRBV29-1 to TRBJ2-1, with 9 bases aligning to TRBD1. The V gene's germline CDR1 is SQVTM and CDR2 ANQGSEA. This CDR3 has 14 residues. V lost 3 bases to trimming and J lost 3 bases; unmatched junction nucleotides: 3.

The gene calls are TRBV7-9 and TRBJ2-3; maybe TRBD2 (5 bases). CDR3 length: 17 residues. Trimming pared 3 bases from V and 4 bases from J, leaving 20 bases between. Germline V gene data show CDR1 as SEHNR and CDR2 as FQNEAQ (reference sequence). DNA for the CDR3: TGTGCCAGCAGCTTCCCCTTTATCGGCGAGGGCGCAGATACGCAGTATTTT. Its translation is CASSFPFIGEGADTQYF. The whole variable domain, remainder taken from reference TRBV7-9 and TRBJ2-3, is DTGVSQNPRHKITKRGQNVTFRCDPISEHNRLYWYRQTLGQGPEFLTYFQNEAQLEKSRLLSDRFSAERPKGSFSTLEIQRTEQGDSAMYLCASSFPFIGEGADTQYFGPGTRLTVL.

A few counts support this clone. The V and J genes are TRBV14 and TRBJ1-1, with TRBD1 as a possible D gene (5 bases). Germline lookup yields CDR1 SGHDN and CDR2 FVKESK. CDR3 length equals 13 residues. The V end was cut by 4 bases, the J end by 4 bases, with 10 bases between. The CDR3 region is CASSLWGSTEAFF. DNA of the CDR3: TGTGCCAGCAGCCTATGGGGGAGCACTGAAGCTTTCTTT.